A single sample is the source of the 26 T cell receptor beta chains below, sequenced in a study of blood T cell repertoires in COVID-19. Sequenced by immunoSEQ multiplex PCR; TCRdb stores in-frame clones only, minus some. The data hold about 400,000 clones, with roughly 86% observed a single time. The sequencing sample was made of PBMCs or T cells enriched from blood (not recorded which). These receptors came from a woman in her thirties or forties with acute COVID-19.

V is TRBV10-3 and J is TRBJ2-7, with TRBD1 matching 9 bases. CDR3 length: 14 amino acids. Germline V gives CDR1 ENHRY, CDR2 SYGVKD. The ends lost 4 bases at V and 4 bases at J; junction bases unmatched: 5. The CDR3 sequence is CAISAGTGTYEQYF. The DNA for the CDR3 is TGTGCCATCAGTGCCGGGACAGGGACTTACGAGCAGTACTTC.

The CDR3 spells CASSTGQGVFQPQHF. The CDR3 nucleotides are TGTGCCAGCAGCACGGGACAGGGAGTGTTTCAGCCCCAGCATTTT. The chain links TRBV7-8 to TRBJ1-5, with TRBD1 matching over 9 bases. V was clipped by 5 bases and J by 6 bases; unmatched bases: 8. The germline V gene has CDR1 SGHVS and CDR2 FQNEAQ. CDR3 length: 15 amino acids.

V gene TRBV6-5 combines with J gene TRBJ1-5; the D is unclear. The germline V gene encodes CDR1 MNHEY and CDR2 SVGAGI. The V end lost 6 bases, the J end lost 0 bases, and 12 bases lay between the germline ends. This CDR3 has 15 amino acids. DNA for the CDR3: TGTGCCAGCAGGACAACTCCCTATAGCAATCAGCCCCAGCATTTT. Protein: CASRTTPYSNQPQHF.

V gene TRBV5-6 combines with J gene TRBJ2-5, with 7 bases identical to TRBD1. The CDR3 is 14 amino acids. CDR1 and CDR2 from the germline V gene are SGHDT and YYEEEE. V was clipped by 3 bases and J by 5 bases; unmatched bases: 7. Written as DNA, the CDR3 is TGTGCCAGCAGCTCCACAGGGGTGCGTGAGACCCAGTACTTC. Amino acid sequence: CASSSTGVRETQYF. Variable domain in full (rest from reference TRBV5-6 and TRBJ2-5): DAGVTQSPTHLIKTRGQQVTLRCSPKSGHDTVSWYQQALGQGPQFIFQYYEEEERQRGNFPDRFSGHQFPNYSSELNVNALLLGDSALYLCASSSTGVRETQYFGPGTRLLVL.

The chain is built from TRBV20-1 and TRBJ2-3; D remains unclear. This CDR3 has 11 amino acids. Deletions cut 2 bases from V and 3 bases from J, with 3 bases between. Looked up from germline, CDR1 is DFQATT and CDR2 is SNEGSKA (reference sequence). This chain's CDR3 is CSARRTDTQYF. CDR3 coding DNA: TGCAGTGCTAGACGTACAGATACGCAGTATTTT.

The chain couples TRBV29-1 to TRBJ2-2, with D possibly TRBD2 on 6 matching bases. The CDR3 spans 15 residues. Germline-derived CDR1 and CDR2 are SQVTM and ANQGSEA. Trimming took 4 bases from V and 0 from J, leaving 12 bases between them. The CDR3 sequence: CSVGGWGANTGELFF. The CDR3 DNA is TGCAGCGTTGGGGGTTGGGGGGCGAACACCGGGGAGCTGTTTTTT.

This clone was recorded a few times. The chain links TRBV10-3 to TRBJ1-2; 10 nucleotides line up with TRBD1. Losses at the gene ends were 6 bases for V and 3 bases for J; bases not matched to a gene: 4. CDR3 length: 14 amino acids. Germline V gene data show CDR1 as ENHRY and CDR2 as SYGVKD. CDR3 in DNA: TGTGCCATCAGCAGGGACAGGGGAGACTATGGCTACACCTTC. Protein sequence: CAISRDRGDYGYTF.

The chain employs TRBV5-1 and TRBJ1-1; D may be TRBD1 (5 bases). The CDR3 loop spans 18 amino acids. Germline V gene sequence: CDR1 SGHRS, CDR2 YFSETQ. V dropped 3 bases and J dropped 0 bases, with 21 bases sitting between them. The CDR3 nucleotides are TGCGCCAGCAGCTCGCCGGGACGCTCGGAGGGGCTGAACACTGAAGCTTTCTTT. Translation: CASSSPGRSEGLNTEAFF.

The chain combines TRBV5-4 with TRBJ2-1, with D perhaps matching TRBD1 (5 bases). Germline values: CDR1 SGHNT, CDR2 YYREEE (reference sequence). Trimming removed 4 bases from V and 7 bases from J, with 21 bases in between. CDR3 size: 16 residues. The CDR3 DNA is TGTGCCAGCAGCCCACCCCCTGGACACAAGGGGAATGAGCAGTTCTTC. It codes for CASSPPPGHKGNEQFF.

The CDR3 coding sequence is TGTGCCATCGGACAGGGGATATCCTACGAGCAGTACTTC. Translation gives CAIGQGISYEQYF. The chain couples TRBV27 to TRBJ2-7, with 9 bases lining up with TRBD1. The CDR3 runs 13 residues. Trimming took 10 bases from V and 1 from J; bases not matched to a gene: 5. The germline gives CDR1 MNHEY, CDR2 SMNVEV (reference sequence).

This clone was detected once. J is TRBJ2-7 and V is TRBV14; possible D gene TRBD1, 6 bases. The CDR3 consists of 13 residues. V shed 4 bases and J shed 3 bases, with 10 bases lying between them. Germline V gene data show CDR1 as SGHDN and CDR2 as FVKESK. This chain's CDR3 is CASSRTGNYEQYF. The CDR3 DNA reads as TGTGCCAGCAGCCGCACAGGGAACTACGAGCAGTACTTC. Variable domain in full (rest from reference TRBV14 and TRBJ2-7): EAGVTQFPSHSVIEKGQTVTLRCDPISGHDNLYWYRRVMGKEIKFLLHFVKESKQDESGMPNNRFLAERTGGTYSTLKVQPAELEDSGVYFCASSRTGNYEQYFGPGTRLTVT.

This clone has more than one count but fewer than ten. The chain joins TRBV29-1 to TRBJ2-7, with TRBD2 as a possible D gene (6 bases). Germline CDR1 is SQVTM and CDR2 is ANQGSEA. There are 13 residues in the CDR3. The ends were cut back, 5 bases at V and 1 base at J, with 12 bases in the middle. This CDR3 reads CSVPGDLSYEQYF. The CDR3 DNA sequence: TGCAGCGTTCCGGGGGATTTATCCTACGAGCAGTACTTC.

The rearrangement joins TRBV7-9 to TRBJ2-5, with D uncertain. The CDR3 runs to 13 residues. Germline V lookup: CDR1 SEHNR, CDR2 FQNEAQ (reference sequence). The germline V and J ends were trimmed by 3 bases and 3 bases, with 8 bases remaining between them. CDR3 sequence reads: CASSFYAEETQYF. The CDR3 nucleotides read TGTGCCAGCAGCTTCTACGCTGAAGAGACCCAGTACTTC.

J is TRBJ2-3 and V is TRBV19; TRBD2 aligns across 8 bases. After removal of 0 bases from V and 0 bases from J, the junction contained 2 bases not matched to a gene. Germline loops: CDR1 LNHDA, CDR2 SQIVND (reference sequence). The CDR3 has 16 residues. CDR3 protein: CASSIDRGGSTDTQYF. The CDR3 region has the DNA TGTGCCAGTAGTATAGATCGGGGGGGCAGCACAGATACGCAGTATTTT.

This chain uses TRBV7-9 with TRBJ1-3; 7 bases line up with TRBD1. CDR3 length: 15 amino acids. Germline CDR1 reads SEHNR; CDR2 reads FQNEAQ (reference sequence). The junction had 4 bases not matched to a gene; V was cut back by 5 bases and J by 0 bases. The DNA of the CDR3 is TGTGCCAGCAGCAGGACAGGTCTCTCTGGAAACACCATATATTTT. Protein product: CASSRTGLSGNTIYF.

This clone was seen a handful of times. The rearrangement links TRBV24-1 to TRBJ2-2, with D perhaps TRBD1 (5 bases). Per the germline V gene, CDR1 is KGHDR and CDR2 is SFDVKD. The CDR3 loop spans 14 amino acids. V dropped 0 bases and J dropped 5 bases, with 6 bases sitting between them. The CDR3 DNA follows: TGTGCCACCAGTGATTTGCCAGGGACCGGGGAGCTGTTTTTT. It is translated as CATSDLPGTGELFF.

The chain links TRBV9 to TRBJ2-7; 9 nucleotides align to TRBD1. Per germline, CDR1 SGDLS and CDR2 YYNGEE. This CDR3 has 15 amino acids. J lost 0 bases, V lost 3 bases, and 4 bases had no gene match. CDR3 nucleotides: TGTGCCAGCAGCGAGGGGACAGGGAGCTCCTACGAGCAGTACTTC. Amino acid sequence: CASSEGTGSSYEQYF.

This clone was recorded once. The chain combines TRBV6-5 with TRBJ2-3; 7 positions agree with TRBD2. Germline V gene lookup returns CDR1 MNHEY and CDR2 SVGAGI. CDR3 size: 14 residues. V was pared by 6 bases and J by 2 bases, with 5 bases of the junction left unmatched. The CDR3 here is CASRLAATTDTQYF. The CDR3, as DNA: TGTGCCAGCAGGCTAGCGGCGACCACAGATACGCAGTATTTT.

The rearrangement uses TRBV6-5 and TRBJ1-1, with 9 bases identical to TRBD1. J lost 5 bases, V lost 6 bases, and 4 bases had no gene match. This CDR3 contains 13 residues. Germline V gene data show CDR1 as MNHEY and CDR2 as SVGAGI. CDR3 loop: CASRGQGSTEAFF. In DNA, the CDR3 is TGTGCCAGCAGGGGACAGGGTTCAACTGAAGCTTTCTTT.

The V call is TRBV2, the J call TRBJ1-2; 9 bases fit TRBD1. This CDR3 has 16 residues. Per the germline V gene, CDR1 is SNHLY and CDR2 is FYNNEI. V lost 3 bases and J lost 1; bases outside the gene matches: 6. CDR3 residues: CASSEAQGAFNYGYTF. The CDR3 DNA reads TGTGCCAGCAGTGAGGCACAGGGGGCTTTTAACTATGGCTACACCTTC.

Here the CDR3 DNA reads TGTGCCAGCAGTTACTCCCAAAGAGACAGGGGGGATAATGAGCAGTTCTTC. As protein: CASSYSQRDRGDNEQFF. The J gene is TRBJ2-1, the V gene TRBV6-2 or TRBV6-3, with 9 bases that match TRBD1. Per germline, CDR1 MNHEY and CDR2 SVGEGT. After removal of 0 bases from V and 7 bases from J, the junction contained 10 bases not matched to a gene. CDR3 length equals 17 residues.

The chain employs TRBV3-1 (or the pseudogene TRBV3-2) and TRBJ1-2; 11 nucleotides agree with TRBD1. The CDR3 is 15 amino acids. CDR1 and CDR2 (germline): LGHDT, YNNKEL (reference sequence). V was pared by 4 bases and J by 4 bases, with 5 bases of the junction left unmatched. The CDR3 DNA sequence: TGTGCCAGCAGCCCATGGACAGGGGGCAGCTATGGCTACACCTTC. Translation: CASSPWTGGSYGYTF.

V and J are TRBV18 and TRBJ1-3; tentative D call: TRBD1 (5 bases). V lost 3 bases, J lost 0 bases, and 12 bases lay in between. The length of the CDR3 is 16 residues. The germline V gene encodes CDR1 KGHSH and CDR2 LQKENI. CDR3 sequence: CASSPQGVGSGNTIYF. The CDR3 DNA reads TGTGCCAGCTCACCTCAGGGTGTCGGCTCTGGAAACACCATATATTTT.

V usage is TRBV2 and J usage is TRBJ2-3; TRBD2 matches 9 bases. The CDR3 covers 15 residues. Germline CDR1 reads SNHLY; CDR2 reads FYNNEI. The V and J ends lost 7 bases and 0 bases, in that order; junction bases with no gene match: 5. The CDR3 loop is CASTGLAKSTDTQYF. The DNA for the CDR3 is TGTGCCAGCACAGGACTAGCGAAAAGCACAGATACGCAGTATTTT. The whole variable domain, filled in from reference TRBV2 and TRBJ2-3, reads EPEVTQTPSHQVTQMGQEVILRCVPISNHLYFYWYRQILGQKVEFLVSFYNNEISEKSEIFDDQFSVERPDGSNFTLKIRSTKLEDSAMYFCASTGLAKSTDTQYFGPGTRLTVL.

The chain recombines TRBV2 with TRBJ2-1, with 9 bases matching TRBD2. Germline trimming cut 3 bases from V and 7 bases from J; bases unmatched to any gene: 7. The CDR3 has 15 residues. Germline values: CDR1 SNHLY, CDR2 FYNNEI. CDR3 coding DNA: TGTGCCAGCAGTGAGGGAGCGGGGGGATGGAATGAGCAGTTCTTC. Its translation is CASSEGAGGWNEQFF.

This sequence joins TRBV7-2 and TRBJ2-7; TRBD1 matches at 8 bases. Germline V gene data show CDR1 as SGHTA and CDR2 as FQGNSA. V was pared by 4 bases and J by 4 bases, with 9 bases of the junction left unmatched. The CDR3 is made up of 15 amino acids. The CDR3, as DNA: TGTGCCAGCAGCTCCGACAGGGGACCCGTATACGAGCAGTACTTC. Translation gives CASSSDRGPVYEQYF.